A selection of T cell receptor beta chains follows, all from one sample in a study of response to subunit inactivated influenza vaccine. TCRdb reanalysed the RT-PCR reads using MiXCR and keeps one entry per CDR3 protein. Seen here are 550,000 to 600,000 distinct CDR3 sequences, 12% observed once, and the top ten hold roughly 10%. This specimen was PBMCs from blood, taken on the day of vaccination. These receptors originate from a man aged 45-65 years who received an inactivated influenza vaccine. CDR3s include the opening cysteine and the closing phenylalanine or tryptophan. A D gene is named only where the DNA matches it firmly. Clone sizes are given selectively: once, few, many, or a class where the clone is expanded.

>TRBD2|TRBJ2-1|15|TRBV5-1|few
TGCGCCAGCAGCAGCGGGGGGGCTGCCTACAATGAGCAGTTCTTC
CASSSGGAAYNEQFF
>.|TRBJ2-5|15|TRBV11-2|few
TGTGCCAGCAGCTTAGCTGAGGGGTACCAAGAGACCCAGTACTTC
CASSLAEGYQETQYF
>TRBD1|TRBJ2-1|16|TRBV5-1|.
TGCGCCAGCAGCTTGTACAGGGGATCTGGCTACAATGAGCAGTTCTTC
CASSLYRGSGYNEQFF
>.|TRBJ2-5|14|TRBV5-6|.
TGTGCCAGCAGCTTGGAGAGAGGGGTAGAGACCCAGTACTTC
CASSLERGVETQYF
>.|TRBJ2-7|13|TRBV24-1|many
TGTGCCACCAGTGACCGGGACTCCCCTGAGCAGTACTTC
CATSDRDSPEQYF
>.|TRBJ1-5|20|TRBV6-2/TRBV6-3|few
TGTGCCAGCAGACAAGGACAGATCGACCGGGGCATTTATAGCAATCAGCCCCAGCATTTT
CASRQGQIDRGIYSNQPQHF
>.|TRBJ1-2|15|TRBV3-1|.
TGTGCCAGCAGCCAAGATTCCATCCATAACTATGGCTACACCTTC
CASSQDSIHNYGYTF
>TRBD2|TRBJ2-3|15|TRBV12-3/TRBV12-4|few
TGTGCCAGCAGTTTTCTCAGCGGGGTCACAGATACGCAGTATTTT
CASSFLSGVTDTQYF
>TRBD1|TRBJ2-2|17|TRBV7-2|.
TGTGCCAGCAGAGTAAACCCGGGACAGGGTCGAACCGGGGAGCTGTTTTTT
CASRVNPGQGRTGELFF
>TRBD2|TRBJ2-3|13|TRBV20-1|.
TGCAGTGTACTAGCGGGCAGCACAGATACGCAGTATTTT
CSVLAGSTDTQYF
>.|TRBJ2-7|17|TRBV28|few
TGTGCCAGCAGAGTAGGGACCTTGAGGACGGGGCCCTACGAGCAGTACTTC
CASRVGTLRTGPYEQYF
>.|TRBJ2-5|15|TRBV5-1|.
TGCGCCAGCAGCTTGGATTATGCGGGAACAGAGACCCAGTACTTC
CASSLDYAGTETQYF
>TRBD2|TRBJ2-1|17|TRBV11-2|many
TGTGCCAGCAGCCTCTTCCCTAGCGGGGCCCCCTACAATGAGCAGTTCTTC
CASSLFPSGAPYNEQFF
>TRBD2|TRBJ2-5|15|TRBV9|few
TGTGCCAGCAGCGTAGGGTCTAGCGGGAGGGAGACCCAGTACTTC
CASSVGSSGRETQYF
>TRBD1|TRBJ1-2|12|TRBV28|few
TGTGCCAGCAGGCAGGGACAGGGGGCAAGTCGCTTC
CASRQGQGASRF
>TRBD2|TRBJ2-7|15|TRBV4-3|few
TGCGCCAGCAGCCAATCTAGCGGGAGGCCCTACGAGCAGTACTTC
CASSQSSGRPYEQYF
>.|TRBJ1-1|17|TRBV4-1|once
TGCGCCAGCAGCCAAGTCGGAGTAGGGCAGTTGTACACTGAAGCTTTCTTT
CASSQVGVGQLYTEAFF
>TRBD2|TRBJ2-1|15|TRBV3-1|few
TGTGCCAGCAGCCAAGCCCTAGCGGGAGTCTATGAGCAGTTCTTC
CASSQALAGVYEQFF
>TRBD2|TRBJ2-3|17|TRBV7-2|.
TGTGCCAGCAGCTTAGGAGTGCGCGGGAGGGCTGCAGATACGCAGTATTTT
CASSLGVRGRAADTQYF
>.|TRBJ2-3|14|TRBV6-2/TRBV6-3|.
TGTGCCAGCAGTTACCCCGATTCCACAGATACGCAGTATTTT
CASSYPDSTDTQYF
>.|TRBJ1-1|16|TRBV7-2|many
TGTGCCAGCAGCTTAGGTTGGGGCGGATTGAACACTGAAGCTTTCTTT
CASSLGWGGLNTEAFF
>.|TRBJ2-1|20|TRBV12-3/TRBV12-4|.
TGTGCCAGCAGTTTAGCGCTGGGCGGGACTCACCTGTTGGTCTACAATGAGCAGTTCTTC
CASSLALGGTHLLVYNEQFF
>.|TRBJ1-6|13|TRBV6-1|.
TGTGCCAGCAGTAGATTCGACGGAGGACCCCTCCACTTT
CASSRFDGGPLHF
>.|TRBJ2-7|13|TRBV4-2|few
TGTGCCAGCAGCCAAGGGGAGGACTACGAGCAGTACTTC
CASSQGEDYEQYF
>.|TRBJ2-1|15|TRBV5-1|many
TGCGCCAGCAGCTTGGGGGGGGGCCTCTACAATGAGCAGTTCTTC
CASSLGGGLYNEQFF
>.|TRBJ2-1|12|TRBV28|.
TGTGCCAGCAGTCTTCGGACTTATGAGCAGTTCTTC
CASSLRTYEQFF
>.|TRBJ1-2|14|TRBV7-2|few
TGTGCCAGCAGCCTAGGGGGGCGACTAGAAGGCTACACCTTC
CASSLGGRLEGYTF
>TRBD2|TRBJ2-1|16|TRBV10-3|.
TGTGCCATCAGTGAGTCGGGGGGAGGGCCGATGAATGAGCAGTTCTTC
CAISESGGGPMNEQFF
>TRBD1|TRBJ2-1|16|TRBV9|many
TGTGCCAGCAGCGCTACAGGGGTTCTCTCCTACAATGAGCAGTTCTTC
CASSATGVLSYNEQFF
>TRBD2|TRBJ2-1|15|TRBV7-2|.
TGTGCCAGCGGAATAGCGGGGGGCCGCTACAATGAGCAGTTCTTC
CASGIAGGRYNEQFF